These 9 T cell receptor beta chains were all obtained from the same sample, sequenced in a study of cytomegalovirus exposure and HLA in healthy donors. Researchers ran the PCR with 60 Vbeta and 13 Jbeta primers. The protocol was immunoSEQ multiplex PCR, while the TCRdb copy is restricted to in-frame clones and leaves out a portion. The table includes around 140,000 clones, 70% to 85% detected once. The sequenced sample consisted of PBMCs. The receptors were sampled from a male donor in good health and CMV-seronegative.

The V and J genes are TRBV11-2 and TRBJ2-1, with D possibly TRBD2 on 6 matching bases. The germline V gene encodes CDR1 SGHAT and CDR2 FQNNGV. Trimming took off 0 bases at V and 4 bases at J, with 19 bases between the two ends. This CDR3 has 18 amino acids. The CDR3 loop reads CASSLDPLGGGRYNEQFF. Here the CDR3 DNA reads TGTGCCAGCAGCTTAGACCCCCTTGGCGGAGGGCGGTACAATGAGCAGTTCTTC.

V and J are TRBV7-8 and TRBJ2-1, with D perhaps matching TRBD1 (6 bases). V lost 4 bases and J lost 4, with 14 bases in between. The CDR3 has 15 residues. Germline CDR1 and CDR2: SGHVS and FQNEAQ. CDR3 in amino acids: CASSSQGPLYNEQFF. The CDR3 DNA sequence: TGTGCCAGCAGCTCACAGGGTCCCCTGTACAATGAGCAGTTCTTC.

CDR3 protein: CATSRDRLAANTGELFF. The CDR3 region has the DNA TGTGCCACCAGCAGAGATAGACTAGCGGCGAACACCGGGGAGCTGTTTTTT. The chain is built from TRBV15 and TRBJ2-2; TRBD2 aligns across 9 bases. The CDR3 is 17 residues long. The germline CDR1 and CDR2 sequences are LNHNV and YYDKDF (reference sequence). Germline trimming cut 0 bases from V and 0 bases from J; bases unmatched to any gene: 2.

The chain couples TRBV6-5 to TRBJ1-1, with TRBD1 identical over 12 bases. Germline V CDR1 and CDR2: MNHEY, SVGAGI. The ends lost 5 bases at V and 7 bases at J; junction bases unmatched: 8. This CDR3 has 15 residues. The CDR3, as DNA: TGTGCCAGCAGTAGAGCCGGGACAGGGGGCATTGAAGCTTTCTTT. Protein product: CASSRAGTGGIEAFF.

The J gene is TRBJ2-1, the V gene TRBV10-1; TRBD2 agrees at 10 bases. The CDR3 is 15 amino acids. V lost 5 bases to trimming and J lost 9 bases; unmatched junction nucleotides: 10. Germline V gene data show CDR1 as WNHNN and CDR2 as SYGVQD (reference sequence). The CDR3 is CASSITSGNLGEQFF. The CDR3, as DNA: TGCGCCAGCAGTATCACTAGCGGGAATCTCGGTGAGCAGTTCTTC.

J is TRBJ2-7 and V is TRBV9; D ambiguous. The CDR3 is 14 amino acids. The ends were cut back, 4 bases at V and 4 bases at J, with 15 bases in the middle. Germline assignment: CDR1 SGDLS and CDR2 YYNGEE. The CDR3 reads CASSPFSPSYEQYF. The DNA of the CDR3 is TGTGCCAGCAGCCCCTTTTCCCCCAGTTACGAGCAGTACTTC.

The CDR3 region is CASSLARGEAFF. CDR3 DNA sequence: TGTGCCAGCAGCTTGGCGAGGGGGGAAGCTTTCTTT. The chain combines TRBV11-3 with TRBJ1-1, with a weak D call TRBD1 (6 bases). V shed 3 bases and J shed 8 bases, with 10 bases lying between them. Germline values: CDR1 SGHNT, CDR2 YENEEA. CDR3 length: 12 amino acids.

The chain uses TRBV7-2 and TRBJ1-3; 8 bases are shared with TRBD1. The V and J ends lost 5 bases and 4 bases, in that order; junction bases with no gene match: 16. The CDR3 length is 18 residues. The V gene's germline CDR1 is SGHTA and CDR2 FQGNSA. The DNA of the CDR3 is TGTGCCAGCAGCCGAGGATCCGTTGGACAGGGAGAAGGAAACACCATATATTTT. Translation: CASSRGSVGQGEGNTIYF.

The chain recombines TRBV29-1 with TRBJ1-1; D gene ambiguous. Germline loops: CDR1 SQVTM, CDR2 ANQGSEA. Trimming shortened V by 2 bases and J by 2 bases, and 9 bases separated the two germline ends. CDR3 length: 13 residues. The CDR3 DNA sequence: TGCAGCGTTGAAATCGAGTTTAACACTGAAGCTTTCTTT. Protein: CSVEIEFNTEAFF.